This T cell receptor beta chain was obtained from a study of identical twins. Study-level findings and limits: Less excess twin sharing appeared in beta out-of-frame sequences.

TCRdb called the 5' RACE reads again in MiXCR, with one record for every CDR3 protein. The data contain 550,000 to 700,000 distinct CDR3 sequences, over 8.5% of them singletons. CDR3 length: 16 residues. Germline-derived CDR1 and CDR2 are SNHLY and FYNNEI. Trimming pared 5 bases from V and 0 bases from J, leaving 14 bases between. This clonotype was recorded at least ten times. Its antigen is undetermined. A further study also used this sample, focusing on yellow fever vaccine responses in identical twins.

This rearrangement joins TRBV2 to TRBJ1-5; D might be TRBD1 (6 bases). The clonotype was recovered from a woman under 30 in good health. The specimen sequenced was PBMCs. The chain's CDR3 is CASSQTGTISNQPQHF. DNA of the CDR3: TGTGCCAGCAGTCAAACCGGGACAATTAGCAATCAGCCCCAGCATTTT.